This TCR beta chain emerged from a study of beta chain features in type 1 diabetes. Overall study: The samples had 90 million to 130 million sorted cells examined in all. Study-wide points: The naive, central memory and Treg TCRB repertoires looked more alike in patients than they did in healthy donors.

Expressed TCRB transcripts were sequenced because the entire RNA isolate underwent reverse transcription. Libraries were prepared by immunoSEQ multiplex PCR; TCRdb keeps only in-frame clonotypes and omits some of them. The sample includes some 410,000 clones, approximately 13% of them seen just once. The ends were cut back, 7 bases at V and 6 bases at J, with 21 bases in the middle. CDR1 MGHRA and CDR2 YSYEKL come from the germline V gene. This CDR3 has 15 residues. Worth noting for this clone: Its matching antigen is unknown.

The sample was naive CD4+ T cells from blood. The rearrangement joins TRBV4-1 to TRBJ1-2; tentative D call: TRBD1 (5 bases). The source is a man aged 25 to 45 in good health. CDR3 protein: CASTNPIGANDGYTF. The DNA of the CDR3 is TGCGCCAGCACTAACCCCATAGGGGCCAATGATGGCTACACCTTC.